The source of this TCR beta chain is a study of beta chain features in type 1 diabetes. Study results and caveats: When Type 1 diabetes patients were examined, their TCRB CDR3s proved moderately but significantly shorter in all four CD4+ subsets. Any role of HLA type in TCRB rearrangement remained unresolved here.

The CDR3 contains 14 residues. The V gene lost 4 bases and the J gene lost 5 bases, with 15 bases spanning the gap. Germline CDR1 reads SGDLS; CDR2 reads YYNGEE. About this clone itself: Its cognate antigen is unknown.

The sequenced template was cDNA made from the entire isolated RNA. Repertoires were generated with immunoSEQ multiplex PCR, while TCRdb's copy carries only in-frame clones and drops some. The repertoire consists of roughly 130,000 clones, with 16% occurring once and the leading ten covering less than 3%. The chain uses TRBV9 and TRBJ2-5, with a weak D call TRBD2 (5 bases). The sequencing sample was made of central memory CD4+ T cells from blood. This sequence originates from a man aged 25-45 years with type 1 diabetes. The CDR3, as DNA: TGTGCCAGCAGCTTCCGGGATAATGGGGAGACCCAGTACTTC. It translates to CASSFRDNGETQYF.